This TCR beta chain was sequenced for a study of T-cell memory formation after mild COVID-19. This clonotype was detected only a few times. V shed 1 base, J shed 6 bases, and the junction held 5 bases outside the gene matches. Germline values: CDR1 SGHRS, CDR2 YFSETQ. The length of the CDR3 is 14 residues. Sample barcodes and UMIs were carried by the TCR alpha and TCR beta cDNA libraries that 5'RACE generated with constant-segment primers. TCRdb analysed the 5' RACE reads with MiXCR anew, one entry per CDR3 protein. The table shows 470,000 or so distinct CDR3 sequences, with 15% to 25% occurring only once.

This clonotype was sampled from an adult woman who had mild COVID-19 (a few samples of this study predate the infection). Cell type and time point are not known. The gene calls are TRBV5-1 and TRBJ1-2, with TRBD1 matching 8 bases. Sequencing was performed on PBMCs or a T cell subset sorted from them (not recorded which). CDR3 protein: CASSLSTGGDGYTF. For the CDR3, the DNA is TGCGCCAGCAGCTTGTCTACAGGGGGTGATGGCTACACCTTC.